These T cell receptor beta chains were read from a single sample in a study of CD8+CD57+ T cells in acquired aplastic anemia. One entry per CDR3 protein, called by TCRdb with MiXCR from the reads. The data hold about 20,000 distinct CDR3 sequences, with 40% observed a single time. Sequencing was carried out using CD8+CD57+ T cells sorted from PBMCs. The receptors were gathered from a human donor with aplastic anemia. Both conserved end residues are part of each CDR3. The D gene is left open where the match is weak. Some rows mark clone size as missing; the rest say once, few, many or name a class of expanded clone.

v_call	clone_size	d_call	j_call	cdr3_nt	cdr3_aa
TRBV7-7	-	TRBD1	TRBJ2-5	TGTGCTAGCAGCCCAAGTTCAGGGGGCAGGGAGACCCAGTACTTC	CASSPSSGGRETQYF
TRBV7-3	few	-	TRBJ2-3	TGTGCCAGCAGCTTACTAGCGTCCGGGGATACGCAGTATTTT	CASSLLASGDTQYF
TRBV3-1	-	-	TRBJ2-3	TGTGCCAGCAGCTGGCGGGAATCCCGCACAGATACGCAGTATTTT	CASSWRESRTDTQYF
TRBV29-1	-	TRBD2	TRBJ2-5	TGCAGCGTTGTAGTCGGGACTATCCAAGAGACCCAGTACTTC	CSVVVGTIQETQYF
TRBV7-3	-	-	TRBJ2-3	TGTGCCAGCAGCTTACAGGGACAAAGGGAGCAGTATTTT	CASSLQGQREQYF
TRBV10-3	-	TRBD1	TRBJ1-1	TGTGCCATCAGTGAGCGAGGGGACAGGGGCGCCGGCACTGAAGCTTTCTTT	CAISERGDRGAGTEAFF
TRBV7-9	-	-	TRBJ1-3	TGTGCCAGCAGCCCTCTGGAACAGAGGGCAGCCTACCCTGGAAACACCATATATTTT	CASSPLEQRAAYPGNTIYF
TRBV24-1	-	-	TRBJ2-1	TGTGCCACCAGCGAAAGATTGAATGAGCAGTTCTTC	CATSERLNEQFF
TRBV10-3	-	-	TRBJ2-3	TGTGCCATCAGCAGACTGGAAGCTAGCACAGATACGCAGTATTTT	CAISRLEASTDTQYF
TRBV28	-	TRBD1	TRBJ1-1	TGTGCCAGCAGTTTACTGGGACAGAGCACTGAAGCTTTCTTT	CASSLLGQSTEAFF
TRBV7-6	-	TRBD2	TRBJ2-7	TGTGCCAGCAGCTGGACTAGCGGGAGAGGGGAGCAGTACTTC	CASSWTSGRGEQYF
TRBV20-1	many	-	TRBJ2-3	TGCAGTGCGATCGCTAGCACAGATACGCAGTATTTT	CSAIASTDTQYF
TRBV12-3/TRBV12-4	-	-	TRBJ1-5	TGTGCCAGCACCGACAGTGATTATCAGCCCCAGCATTTT	CASTDSDYQPQHF
TRBV10-1	medium-sized	-	TRBJ2-1	TGCGCCAGCAGTGTGGAGCGGGACAGCAATGAGCAGTTCTTC	CASSVERDSNEQFF
TRBV20-1	-	-	TRBJ1-4	TGCAGTGCCCCGGCGGGGGGGCGGGATGAAAAACTGTTTTTT	CSAPAGGRDEKLFF
TRBV5-1	few	-	TRBJ2-3	TGCGCCAGCAGCTTGGATCTGGGGTCCACAGATACGCAGTATTTT	CASSLDLGSTDTQYF
TRBV29-1	-	-	TRBJ2-5	TGCAGCGTCGAGCACCGGACAACAGAGACCCAGTACTTC	CSVEHRTTETQYF
TRBV6-1	-	-	TRBJ1-6	TGTGCCAGCAGTGAACTGGCCTATAATTCACCCCTCCACTTT	CASSELAYNSPLHF
TRBV15	few	TRBD1	TRBJ1-4	TGTGCCACCAGCAGCCGGGACAGGGAAAATGAAAAACTGTTTTTT	CATSSRDRENEKLFF
TRBV24-1	many	TRBD1	TRBJ2-3	TGTGCCACCAGTGCCGGGACAGGGGGCACAGATACGCAGTATTTT	CATSAGTGGTDTQYF
TRBV9	few	TRBD1	TRBJ1-2	TGTGCCAGCAGCGTAGCTTCGGGACAGGGGACTTACACCTTC	CASSVASGQGTYTF
TRBV7-9	-	TRBD1	TRBJ2-2	TGTGCCAGCAGCTTGCCCGGACAGGGTGTCACCGGGGAGCTGTTTTTT	CASSLPGQGVTGELFF
TRBV9	-	TRBD1	TRBJ1-2	TGTGCCAGCAGCTCTGACAGGGAGGGTAACTATGGCTACACCTTC	CASSSDREGNYGYTF
TRBV5-6	-	-	TRBJ2-7	TGTGCCAGCAGCTTGACTCCCGGGACAAGCTACGAGCAGTACTTC	CASSLTPGTSYEQYF
TRBV7-8	-	-	TRBJ2-7	TGTGCCAGCAGCTTATATCTGAAGAGCCTCTCCTACGAGCAGTACTTC	CASSLYLKSLSYEQYF
TRBV2	many	TRBD1	TRBJ1-6	TGTGCCAGCCTGGGAGGACAGGGGTATTCACCCCTCCACTTT	CASLGGQGYSPLHF
TRBV7-2	-	-	TRBJ2-3	TGTGCCAGCAGTTCCTCAATAGGGTCAGATACGCAGTATTTT	CASSSSIGSDTQYF
TRBV7-9	-	-	TRBJ2-5	TGTGCCAGCAGCTTAGTATGGGGTGGAGGTCCGGGGGCCCAGTACTTC	CASSLVWGGGPGAQYF
TRBV30	few	-	TRBJ1-2	TGTGACTGGAGTTCAGACGTGTGCTCTTCCGATCTCACCTTC	CDWSSDVCSSDLTF
TRBV7-6	-	-	TRBJ1-5	TGTGCCAGCAGCTCCCAAGCCAATCAGCCCCAGCATTTT	CASSSQANQPQHF
TRBV20-1	few	TRBD1	TRBJ1-2	TGCAGTGCTCTAATTCCCGGGACAGGGAGCGGCTACACCTTC	CSALIPGTGSGYTF
TRBV15	-	TRBD1	TRBJ2-1	TGTGCCACCAGCAGAGAGGGACAGGGGCGTGAGCAGTTCTTC	CATSREGQGREQFF
TRBV25-1	-	-	TRBJ1-6	TGTGCCAGCAGTGAAGGAAGGCGCAGGCTTAATTCACCCCTCCACTTT	CASSEGRRRLNSPLHF
TRBV10-3	-	-	TRBJ2-7	TGTGCCATCAGTGAAGGGCAGTACTTC	CAISEGQYF
TRBV5-6	-	TRBD1	TRBJ1-2	TGTGCCAGCAGCTTGGCCTTGGGACAGTATGTTGGCTACACCTTC	CASSLALGQYVGYTF
TRBV6-1	-	-	TRBJ2-7	TGTGCCAGCAGTGAAGGGGACGCCTCCTACGAGCAGTACTTC	CASSEGDASYEQYF
TRBV10-2	few	-	TRBJ2-7	TGCGCCAGCAGTGATGGGCAGGGGGGACGATACGAGCAGTACTTC	CASSDGQGGRYEQYF
TRBV6-9	-	TRBD2	TRBJ2-7	TGTGCCAGCGCCTACGGGACTAGCGGGATATACTACGAGCAGTACTTC	CASAYGTSGIYYEQYF
TRBV20-1	-	-	TRBJ2-1	TGCAGTGCTAGAGATCCTTACCGGGCCTACAATGAGCAGTTCTTC	CSARDPYRAYNEQFF
TRBV15	-	-	TRBJ2-3	TGTGCCACCAGCAGAGATCTGACAGGAGATACGCAGTATTTT	CATSRDLTGDTQYF
TRBV5-1	many	TRBD1	TRBJ1-4	TGCGCCAGCAGCTCCTGGGACAGGAAGGACGAAAAACTGTTTTTT	CASSSWDRKDEKLFF
TRBV7-2	-	TRBD2	TRBJ2-7	TGTGCCAGCAGCCCCCTAGCGGGAGATTACGAGCGGTACTTC	CASSPLAGDYERYF
TRBV6-5	few	TRBD2	TRBJ2-7	TGTGCCAGCAGTTCAGGGACTAGCGGGGAAACCGAGCAGTACTTC	CASSSGTSGETEQYF
TRBV20-1	-	-	TRBJ1-6	TGCAGTGCTTCCGGACACCTTAATTCACCCCTCCACTTT	CSASGHLNSPLHF
TRBV9	many	-	TRBJ2-3	TGTGCCAGCAGCGTAGTTAACACAGATACGCAGTATTTT	CASSVVNTDTQYF
TRBV6-5	few	-	TRBJ2-7	TGTGCCAGCAGGCGGGACCCAGCCTCCTACGAGCAGTACTTC	CASRRDPASYEQYF
TRBV20-1	few	TRBD1	TRBJ1-2	TGCAGTGCTCCAACCCACCAGGGGGCGTATGGCTACACCTTC	CSAPTHQGAYGYTF
TRBV9	few	-	TRBJ2-5	TGTGCCAGCAGCTCTCGACTAGGTGAGACCCAGTACTTC	CASSSRLGETQYF
TRBV7-2	-	TRBD2	TRBJ2-5	TGTGCCAGCAGGTCCCTACTAGCGAGTCAAGAGACCCAGTACTTC	CASRSLLASQETQYF
TRBV6-1	many	TRBD1	TRBJ1-5	TGTGCCAGCAGTGAAGAGGGGACAGGGGGGGGTCAGCCCCAGCATTTT	CASSEEGTGGGQPQHF
TRBV2	few	-	TRBJ2-1	TGTGCCAGCGGGGCGAGCTCCTACAATGAGCAGTTCTTC	CASGASSYNEQFF
TRBV20-1	many	TRBD1	TRBJ2-7	TGCAGCACCGGACAGGGTCGCGAGCAGTACTTC	CSTGQGREQYF
TRBV5-4	-	-	TRBJ1-6	TGTGCCAGCAGCTTGGACTGGGAGAATTCACCCCTCCACTTT	CASSLDWENSPLHF
TRBV20-1	-	-	TRBJ2-1	TGCAGTGCTAGACTTCTAGCCCTTAATGTCAATGAGCAGTTCTTC	CSARLLALNVNEQFF
TRBV7-8	-	TRBD2	TRBJ2-5	TGTGCCAGCAGTTACGGGGGGGCCATCCAAGAGACCCAGTACTTC	CASSYGGAIQETQYF
TRBV5-1	-	TRBD1	TRBJ1-3	TGCGCCGGCAGCTTGGGATCGGACAGGGCTGGAAACACCATATATTTT	CAGSLGSDRAGNTIYF
TRBV4-1	-	-	TRBJ2-1	TGCGCCAGCAGCCAGAGATCGGTGACTGAGCAGTTCTTC	CASSQRSVTEQFF